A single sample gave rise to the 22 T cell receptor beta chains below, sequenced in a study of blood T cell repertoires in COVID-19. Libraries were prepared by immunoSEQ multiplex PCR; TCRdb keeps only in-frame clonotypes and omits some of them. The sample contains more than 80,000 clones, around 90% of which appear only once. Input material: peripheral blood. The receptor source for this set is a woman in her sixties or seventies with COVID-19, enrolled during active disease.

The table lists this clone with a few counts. Here the CDR3 reads CASSQDRGGNQPQHF. CDR3 nucleotide sequence: TGTGCCAGCAGCCAGGACAGGGGCGGAAATCAGCCCCAGCATTTT. This chain joins TRBV6-6 and TRBJ1-5; 9 positions match TRBD1. Per the germline V gene, CDR1 is MNHNY and CDR2 is SVGAGI (reference sequence). CDR3 length: 15 residues. J gave up 4 bases and V 6 bases, and 7 bases lay outside the gene matches.

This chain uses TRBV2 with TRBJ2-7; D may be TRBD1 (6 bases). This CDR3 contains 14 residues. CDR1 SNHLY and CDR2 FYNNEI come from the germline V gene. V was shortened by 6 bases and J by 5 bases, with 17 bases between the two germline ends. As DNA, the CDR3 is TGTGCCAGCAGGAAACAGGGCATAGGCCACGAGCAGTACTTC. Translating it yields CASRKQGIGHEQYF.

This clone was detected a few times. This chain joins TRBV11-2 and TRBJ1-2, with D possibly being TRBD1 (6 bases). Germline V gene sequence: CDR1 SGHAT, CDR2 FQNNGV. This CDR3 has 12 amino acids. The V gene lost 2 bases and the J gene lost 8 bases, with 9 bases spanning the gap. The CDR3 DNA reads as TGTGCCAGCAGCTTACAGGGGTTGGGCTACACCTTC. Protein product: CASSLQGLGYTF.

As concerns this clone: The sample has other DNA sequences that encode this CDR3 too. The CDR3 sequence: CASSVDRNYGYTF. The CDR3 region has the DNA TGTGCCAGCAGCGTAGACAGGAACTATGGCTACACCTTC. The rearrangement joins TRBV9 to TRBJ1-2, with TRBD1 as a possible D gene (5 bases). This CDR3 has 13 amino acids. V lost 0 bases, J lost 2 bases, and 5 bases lay in between. In germline, CDR1 is SGDLS, CDR2 YYNGEE.

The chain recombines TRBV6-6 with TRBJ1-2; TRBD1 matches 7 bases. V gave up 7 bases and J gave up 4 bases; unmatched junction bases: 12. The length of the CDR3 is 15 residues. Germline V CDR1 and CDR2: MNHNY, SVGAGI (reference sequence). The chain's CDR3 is CASTPLQGNPYGYTF. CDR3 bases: TGTGCCAGCACCCCCCTACAGGGGAATCCCTATGGCTACACCTTC.

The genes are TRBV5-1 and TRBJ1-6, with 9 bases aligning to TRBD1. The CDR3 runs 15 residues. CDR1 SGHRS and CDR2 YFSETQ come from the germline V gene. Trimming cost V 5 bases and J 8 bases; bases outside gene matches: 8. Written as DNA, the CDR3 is TGCGCCAGCAGGGGACAGGGTCTCAGCCATTCACCCCTCCACTTT. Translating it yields CASRGQGLSHSPLHF. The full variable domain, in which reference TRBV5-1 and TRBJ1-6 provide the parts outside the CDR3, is KAGVTQTPRYLIKTRGQQVTLSCSPISGHRSVSWYQQTPGQGLQFLFEYFSETQRNKGNFPGRFSGRQFSNSRSEMNVSTLELGDSALYLCASRGQGLSHSPLHFGNGTRLTVT.

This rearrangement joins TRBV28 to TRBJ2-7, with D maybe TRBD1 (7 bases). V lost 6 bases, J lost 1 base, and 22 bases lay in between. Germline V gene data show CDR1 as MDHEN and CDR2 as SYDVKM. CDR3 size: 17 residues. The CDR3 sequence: CASSSEGQGGPSYEQYF. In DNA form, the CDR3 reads TGTGCCAGCAGCTCCGAAGGTCAGGGGGGTCCGTCCTACGAGCAGTACTTC.

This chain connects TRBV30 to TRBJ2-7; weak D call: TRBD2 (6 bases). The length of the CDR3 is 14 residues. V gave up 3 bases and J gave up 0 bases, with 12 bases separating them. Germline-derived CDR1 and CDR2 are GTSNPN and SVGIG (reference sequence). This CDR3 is CAWRGTPYSYEQYF. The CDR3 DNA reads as TGTGCCTGGAGGGGGACTCCGTACTCCTACGAGCAGTACTTC.

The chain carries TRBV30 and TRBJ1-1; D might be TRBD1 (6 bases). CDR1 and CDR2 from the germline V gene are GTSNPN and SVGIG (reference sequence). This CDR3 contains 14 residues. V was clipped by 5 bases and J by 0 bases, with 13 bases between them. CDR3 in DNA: TGTGCCTGGGACAGGCCCCCTATGAACACTGAAGCTTTCTTT. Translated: CAWDRPPMNTEAFF.

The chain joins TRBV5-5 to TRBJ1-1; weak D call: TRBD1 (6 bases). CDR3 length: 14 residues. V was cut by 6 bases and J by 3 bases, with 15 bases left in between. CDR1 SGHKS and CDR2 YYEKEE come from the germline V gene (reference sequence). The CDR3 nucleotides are TGTGCCAGCAACAGGGTTCCGACCTACACTGAAGCTTTCTTT. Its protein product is CASNRVPTYTEAFF.

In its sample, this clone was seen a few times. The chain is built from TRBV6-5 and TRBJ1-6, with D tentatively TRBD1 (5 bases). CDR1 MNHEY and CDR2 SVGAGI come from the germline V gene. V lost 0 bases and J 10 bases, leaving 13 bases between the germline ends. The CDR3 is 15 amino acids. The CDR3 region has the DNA TGTGCCAGCAGTTACTCGTGGGGGGACGGATCACCCCTCCACTTT. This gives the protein CASSYSWGDGSPLHF.

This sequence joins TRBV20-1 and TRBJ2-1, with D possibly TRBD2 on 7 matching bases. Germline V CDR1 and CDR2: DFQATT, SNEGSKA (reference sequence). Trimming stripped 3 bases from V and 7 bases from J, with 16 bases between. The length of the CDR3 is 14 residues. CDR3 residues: CSASLNGGTNEQFF. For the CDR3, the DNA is TGCAGTGCTAGTCTTAACGGGGGGACAAATGAGCAGTTCTTC.

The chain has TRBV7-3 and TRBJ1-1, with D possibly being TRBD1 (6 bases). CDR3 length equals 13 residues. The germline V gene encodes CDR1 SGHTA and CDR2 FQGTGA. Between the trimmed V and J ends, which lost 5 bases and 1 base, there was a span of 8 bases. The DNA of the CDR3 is TGTGCCAGCAGCAAGGGACAGAACACTGAAGCTTTCTTT. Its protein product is CASSKGQNTEAFF.

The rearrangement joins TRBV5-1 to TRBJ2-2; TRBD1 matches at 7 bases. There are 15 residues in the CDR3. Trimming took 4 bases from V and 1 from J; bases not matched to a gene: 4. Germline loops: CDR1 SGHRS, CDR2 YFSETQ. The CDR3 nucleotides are TGCGCCAGCAGCATCAGGGGGAGGAACACCGGGGAGCTGTTTTTT. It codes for CASSIRGRNTGELFF.

The CDR3 coding sequence is TGTGCCAGCAGCATCGACAGAAACACTGAAGCTTTCTTT. It yields the protein CASSIDRNTEAFF. This chain links TRBV7-3 with TRBJ1-1; tentative D call: TRBD1 (5 bases). This CDR3 has 13 residues. CDR1 and CDR2 from the germline V gene are SGHTA and FQGTGA. V gave up 5 bases and J gave up 2 bases, with 9 bases separating them.

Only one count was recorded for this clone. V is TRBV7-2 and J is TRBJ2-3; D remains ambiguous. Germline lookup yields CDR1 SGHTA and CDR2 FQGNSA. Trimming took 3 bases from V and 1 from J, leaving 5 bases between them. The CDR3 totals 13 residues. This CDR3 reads CASSFSGTDTQYF. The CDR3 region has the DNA TGTGCCAGCAGCTTCTCAGGCACAGATACGCAGTATTTT.

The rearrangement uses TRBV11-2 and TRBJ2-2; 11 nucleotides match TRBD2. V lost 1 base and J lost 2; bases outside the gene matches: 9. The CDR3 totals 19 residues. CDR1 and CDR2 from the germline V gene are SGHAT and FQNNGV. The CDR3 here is CASSLGLPSGGPNTGELFF. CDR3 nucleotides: TGTGCCAGCAGCTTAGGTCTTCCTAGCGGGGGGCCTAACACCGGGGAGCTGTTTTTT.

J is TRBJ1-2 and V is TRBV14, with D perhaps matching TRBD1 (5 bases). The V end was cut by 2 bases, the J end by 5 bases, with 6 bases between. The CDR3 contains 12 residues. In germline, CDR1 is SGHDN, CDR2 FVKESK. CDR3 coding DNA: TGTGCCAGCAGCCAAAAGGGGTATGGCTACACCTTC. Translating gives CASSQKGYGYTF.

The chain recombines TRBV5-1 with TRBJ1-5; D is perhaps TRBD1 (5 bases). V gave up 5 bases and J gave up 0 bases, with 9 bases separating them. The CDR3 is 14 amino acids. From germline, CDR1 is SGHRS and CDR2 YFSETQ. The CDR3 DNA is TGCGCCAGCAGGCGGGACCCTAGCAATCAGCCCCAGCATTTT. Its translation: CASRRDPSNQPQHF. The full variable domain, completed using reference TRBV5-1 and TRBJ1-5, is KAGVTQTPRYLIKTRGQQVTLSCSPISGHRSVSWYQQTPGQGLQFLFEYFSETQRNKGNFPGRFSGRQFSNSRSEMNVSTLELGDSALYLCASRRDPSNQPQHFGDGTRLSIL.

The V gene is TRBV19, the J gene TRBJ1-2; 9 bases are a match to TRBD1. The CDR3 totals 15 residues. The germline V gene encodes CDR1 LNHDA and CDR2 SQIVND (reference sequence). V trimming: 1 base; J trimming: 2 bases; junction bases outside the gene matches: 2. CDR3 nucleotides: TGTGCCAGTAGTATAGCCGGGACAGGGAACTATGGCTACACCTTC. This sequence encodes CASSIAGTGNYGYTF.

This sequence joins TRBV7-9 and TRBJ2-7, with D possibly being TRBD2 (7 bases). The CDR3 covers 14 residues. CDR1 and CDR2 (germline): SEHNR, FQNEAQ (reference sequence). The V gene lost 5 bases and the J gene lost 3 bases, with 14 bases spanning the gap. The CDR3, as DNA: TGTGCCAGCAGCAAAGGGGGGGAATACTACGAGCAGTACTTC. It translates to CASSKGGEYYEQYF.

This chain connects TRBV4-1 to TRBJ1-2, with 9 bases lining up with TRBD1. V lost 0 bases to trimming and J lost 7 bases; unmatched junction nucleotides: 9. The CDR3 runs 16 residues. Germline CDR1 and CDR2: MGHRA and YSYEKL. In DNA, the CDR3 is TGCGCCAGCAGCCAAGAGTCTTGGACAGGGGTCTTTGGCTACACCTTC. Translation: CASSQESWTGVFGYTF.